The subject of this entry is one TCR beta chain. This CDR3 is 15 amino acids long. Trimming took 3 bases from V and 5 from J; bases not matched to a gene: 6. In germline, CDR1 is SGHDN, CDR2 FVKESK. Here immunoSEQ multiplex PCR was the method, and the copy in TCRdb shows in-frame clones only, minus some. The table lists roughly 50,000 clones, over 75% of them singletons, with just under 6.5% in the top ten. This entry is derived from a study of OX40 agonist ivuxolimab in advanced cancers. Study-wide context: Intravenous ivuxolimab was administered to patients every 2 weeks at 0.01 to 10 mg/kg.

The chain combines TRBV14 with TRBJ2-5; 10 nucleotides agree with TRBD2. The source of this sequence is an adult with an advanced solid tumor such as melanoma, head and neck, liver or kidney cancer. The source was CD4+ or CD8+ T cells sorted from blood, collected in a trial of the OX40 agonist ivuxolimab. CDR3 region: CASSHSGGIMETQYF. DNA for the CDR3: TGTGCCAGCAGCCATAGCGGGGGGATTATGGAGACCCAGTACTTC.